This is a list of T cell receptor beta chains from one sample in a study of T cells in Graves' hyperthyroidism and ophthalmopathy. Each CDR3 protein gets one entry after TCRdb re-called the multiplex PCR reads with MiXCR. The sample records 500,000 to 650,000 distinct CDR3 sequences, 15% to 20% being singletons. Source material: blood. These receptor sequences come from a man aged 35 to 55 with Graves' ophthalmopathy. The CDR3 runs from the conserved cysteine through the conserved F or W. The order of the fields is J gene, V gene, CDR3 protein.

TRBJ1-1 TRBV15 CATSRGDRDTEAFF
TRBJ2-3 TRBV2 CASSEGIRGDADTQYF
TRBJ1-6 TRBV20-1 CSAPLGRALHF
TRBJ2-1 TRBV20-1 CSAEGLASSEQFF
TRBJ1-5 TRBV5-1 CASSFLPGQGNQPQHF
TRBJ2-5 TRBV4-1 CASSQTGLQDEQYF
TRBJ2-2 TRBV29-1 CSATSWEGGGTGELFF
TRBJ2-7 TRBV15 CATSRDLAGEQYF
TRBJ1-2 TRBV5-1 CASSTGRDYGYTF
TRBJ2-3 TRBV7-8 CASSPLVAGDSASTDTQYF
TRBJ2-1 TRBV28 CASISGFGTSYNEQFF
TRBJ2-7 TRBV18 CASSPPRQPYEQYF
TRBJ1-4 TRBV5-1 CASSSGQGRNEKLFF
TRBJ2-3 TRBV30 CAWTSGGGWKDTQYF
TRBJ2-7 TRBV30 CAWSVGLSYEQYF